A selection of T cell receptor beta chains follows, all from one sample in a study of T cell clones after liver transplantation. The assay was immunoSEQ multiplex PCR, and TCRdb's table has in-frame clones only and misses some. The table has tens of thousands of clones, roughly 90% seen once. The sequences come from CD4+ T cells from blood, collected before liver transplant. The source is a human donor who received a liver transplant. Each CDR3 is given with its conserved first and last residue. D genes are given only for firm matches. Part of the rows lack a size; the others show once, few, many or a class for expanded clones.

v_gene	abundance	j_gene	len	d_gene	CDR3nt	CDR3aa
TRBV19	-	TRBJ2-7	13	-	TGTGCCAGTAGTACTACTGGGGGCTACGAGCAGTACTTC	CASSTTGGYEQYF
TRBV5-6	-	TRBJ2-2	11	-	TGTGCCAGCAGCGCAACCGGGGAGCTGTTTTTT	CASSATGELFF
TRBV28	-	TRBJ2-2	15	TRBD1	TGTGCCAGCAGTTTAAACAGGGGGCCCGCCGGGGAGCTGTTTTTT	CASSLNRGPAGELFF
TRBV5-8	-	TRBJ2-1	13	-	TGTGCCAGCAGCTCCTATCAGGGCAATGAGCAGTTCTTC	CASSSYQGNEQFF
TRBV11-3	-	TRBJ2-7	14	TRBD1	TGTGCCAGCAGCCGGGGACAGTTTCCCTACGAGCAGTACTTC	CASSRGQFPYEQYF
TRBV11-2	-	TRBJ2-1	14	-	TGTGCCAGCAGCCAGGCGGGCTGGGCGGGTGAGCAGTTCTTC	CASSQAGWAGEQFF
TRBV5-5	once	TRBJ2-5	14	-	TGTGCCAGCAGCACAGGACAGTACCAAGAGACCCAGTACTTC	CASSTGQYQETQYF
TRBV18	-	TRBJ2-5	13	TRBD1	TGTGCCAGCTCACCAAACAGGGGAGAGACCCAGTACTTC	CASSPNRGETQYF
TRBV5-6	-	TRBJ1-1	14	TRBD1	TGTGCCAGCAGCACGGGACAGGGAGGCACTGAAGCTTTCTTT	CASSTGQGGTEAFF
TRBV10-3	few	TRBJ2-1	15	TRBD2	TGTGCCATCAGGGGGACTAGCGGGAGCCACAATGAGCAGTTCTTC	CAIRGTSGSHNEQFF
TRBV7-2	-	TRBJ2-7	13	-	TGTGCCAGCAGCCTTATACGACCGGGGGAGCAGTACTTC	CASSLIRPGEQYF
TRBV18	-	TRBJ2-5	14	-	TGTGCCAGCTCACCAAGGACAGACCAAGAGACCCAGTACTTC	CASSPRTDQETQYF
TRBV28	-	TRBJ2-7	13	-	TGTGCCAGCAGTACGGACACTAACTACGAGCAGTACTTC	CASSTDTNYEQYF
TRBV6-1	-	TRBJ2-7	14	TRBD1	TGTGCCAGCGGAAGACAGGGGGGGTCCTACGAGCAGTACTTC	CASGRQGGSYEQYF
TRBV30	-	TRBJ1-1	13	-	TGTGCCTGGGACCAGGGATTGAACACTGAAGCTTTCTTT	CAWDQGLNTEAFF
TRBV5-6	-	TRBJ2-3	17	-	TGTGCCAGCAGCCAGCTTCGGGGCCGAGCGGCTACAGATACGCAGTATTTT	CASSQLRGRAATDTQYF
TRBV7-8	-	TRBJ1-4	12	-	TGTGCCAGCAGCTTAGCTCGGGGAAAACTGTTTTTT	CASSLARGKLFF
TRBV11-1	-	TRBJ2-1	15	-	TGTGCCAGCAGCTTCCTTTCGGCGGTCAACAATGAGCAGTTCTTC	CASSFLSAVNNEQFF
TRBV18	-	TRBJ2-4	17	-	TGTGCCAGCTCACCACCGAAGCTTTCGGACTCACAAAACATTCAGTACTTC	CASSPPKLSDSQNIQYF
TRBV7-8	-	TRBJ2-1	16	TRBD1	TGTGCCAGCAGCTTAGCCCAGGGGGTAATGGTGAATGAGCAGTTCTTC	CASSLAQGVMVNEQFF
TRBV25-1	-	TRBJ2-2	14	TRBD1	TGTGCCAGCAGTGGGACAGGGAGCACCGGGGAGCTGTTTTTT	CASSGTGSTGELFF
TRBV5-1	once	TRBJ1-2	14	TRBD1	TGCGCCAGCAGCTCATTACGGACAGGCGGCGGCTACACCTTC	CASSSLRTGGGYTF
TRBV30	once	TRBJ2-3	12	TRBD2	TGTGCCTGGGATAGCGGGCAAAGTACGCAGTATTTT	CAWDSGQSTQYF
TRBV7-9	-	TRBJ2-2	15	TRBD2	TGTGCCAGCAGCCAGGGACTAGAAGGTACCGGGGAGCTGTTTTTT	CASSQGLEGTGELFF
TRBV21-1	-	TRBJ1-5	17	-	TGTGCCAGCCTCCAATCAGGACAGAATGGAAGCAATCAGCCCCAGCATTTT	CASLQSGQNGSNQPQHF
TRBV5-6	-	TRBJ2-7	15	TRBD2	TGTGCCAGCAGCGGCGGGACTAGCGGGATCTACGAGCAGTACTTC	CASSGGTSGIYEQYF
TRBV28	-	TRBJ2-1	14	-	TGTGCCAGCAAAGGCGGCGGGGCTAACAATGAGCAGTTCTTC	CASKGGGANNEQFF
TRBV7-6	-	TRBJ2-3	15	TRBD1	TGTGCCAGCAGCTTTTCGACAGGGGCATTAGATACGCAGTATTTT	CASSFSTGALDTQYF
TRBV7-2	-	TRBJ2-5	13	-	TGTGCCAGCAGCTTGTCATCGGGAGAGACCCAGTACTTC	CASSLSSGETQYF
TRBV11-3	-	TRBJ1-1	15	-	TGTGCCAGCAGCTTAGATCCTGCTCCTTCCTCGGAAGCTTTCTTT	CASSLDPAPSSEAFF
TRBV4-1	-	TRBJ2-7	18	TRBD1	TGCGCCAGCAGCCATACTCCGACAGGGGGCGCCCGGGCCTACGAGCAGTACTTC	CASSHTPTGGARAYEQYF
TRBV18	-	TRBJ1-1	16	TRBD1	TGTGCCAGCTCACCCGACAGGGAACCCATGAACACTGAAGCTTTCTTT	CASSPDREPMNTEAFF
TRBV2	-	TRBJ1-5	15	TRBD1	TGTGCCAGCGAAAGGAGCAGGGGGAGCAATCAGCCCCAGCATTTT	CASERSRGSNQPQHF
TRBV11-2	-	TRBJ2-5	14	-	TGTGCCAGCAGCTTAGTGATAGGGGGAGAGACCCAGTACTTC	CASSLVIGGETQYF
TRBV27	-	TRBJ2-2	15	TRBD1	TGTGCCAGCAGTCTCCGACAGGGGGTCCCCGGGGAGCTGTTTTTT	CASSLRQGVPGELFF
TRBV5-5	-	TRBJ1-1	14	-	TGTGCCAGCAGGCAGGAGACAGCGAACACTGAAGCTTTCTTT	CASRQETANTEAFF
TRBV11-3	-	TRBJ2-7	11	-	TGTGCCAGCAGCTGGCGCTACGAGCAGTACTTC	CASSWRYEQYF
TRBV7-3	-	TRBJ2-6	15	-	TGTGCCAGCAGCTTACGGAGCTCTGGGGCCAACGTCCTGACTTTC	CASSLRSSGANVLTF
TRBV28	-	TRBJ2-1	15	-	TGTGCCAGCAGTTTACAGCCAAGCTCCTACAATGAGCAGTTCTTC	CASSLQPSSYNEQFF
TRBV13	-	TRBJ2-7	15	-	TGTGCCAGCAGCTTAACTAGGGACCACTCCTACGAGCAGTACTTC	CASSLTRDHSYEQYF
TRBV25-1	-	TRBJ2-5	15	-	TGTGCCAGCAGTGAAGGACTGGGGCTGGGGAAGACCCAGTACTTC	CASSEGLGLGKTQYF
TRBV5-1	-	TRBJ2-5	14	-	TGCGCCAGCAGCCCGAACCGGCCCCCAGAGACCCAGTACTTC	CASSPNRPPETQYF
TRBV11-2	-	TRBJ2-1	14	TRBD2	TGTGCCAGTACAATAGCGGGAGTATACAATGAGCAGTTCTTC	CASTIAGVYNEQFF
TRBV27	few	TRBJ1-2	13	TRBD1	TGTGCCAACCCGACAGGGGGCTGCTATGGCTACACCTTC	CANPTGGCYGYTF
TRBV29-1	-	TRBJ2-7	13	-	TGCAGCGTGGGTGACAGTGCCACCTACGAGCAGTACTTC	CSVGDSATYEQYF
TRBV30	-	TRBJ1-2	15	TRBD1	TGTGCCTGGAACAGACGGGACAGCCTAGGGTTGGGCTACACCTTC	CAWNRRDSLGLGYTF
TRBV19	once	TRBJ1-2	17	-	TGTGCCAGTAGTACGCACCGCGGAGGGGCCGAGGGCTATGGCTACACCTTC	CASSTHRGGAEGYGYTF
TRBV5-1	-	TRBJ2-1	16	-	TGCGCCAGCAGCTTGGCCTCGGCGACCTCCTACAATGAGCAGTTCTTC	CASSLASATSYNEQFF
TRBV27	-	TRBJ2-7	14	TRBD2	TGTGCCAGCTCCAGGACTAGCGGGGGGTACGAGCAGTACTTC	CASSRTSGGYEQYF
TRBV28	-	TRBJ1-2	16	-	TGTGCCAGCAGAGAAACGACCGGGGGCGTGTGGGATGGCTACACCTTC	CASRETTGGVWDGYTF
TRBV28	-	TRBJ2-5	12	-	TGTGCCAGCAGTACGAACGGAGAGACCCAGTACTTC	CASSTNGETQYF
TRBV29-1	-	TRBJ2-7	15	-	TGCAGCGTTGAAGAAGGTAGGACGGGGACCTACGAGCAGTACTTC	CSVEEGRTGTYEQYF
TRBV4-2	few	TRBJ2-5	17	TRBD2	TGTGCCAGCAGTCTCGCGGCAAATAGCGGGCGACAAGAGACCCAGTACTTC	CASSLAANSGRQETQYF
TRBV19	-	TRBJ1-2	15	-	TGTGCCAGTATTCGGGGGCAGGGCATTGGCTATGGCTACACCTTC	CASIRGQGIGYGYTF
TRBV7-2	-	TRBJ2-7	14	-	TGTGCCAGCAGCTCGGACTATTTCTCCTACGAGCAGTACTTC	CASSSDYFSYEQYF